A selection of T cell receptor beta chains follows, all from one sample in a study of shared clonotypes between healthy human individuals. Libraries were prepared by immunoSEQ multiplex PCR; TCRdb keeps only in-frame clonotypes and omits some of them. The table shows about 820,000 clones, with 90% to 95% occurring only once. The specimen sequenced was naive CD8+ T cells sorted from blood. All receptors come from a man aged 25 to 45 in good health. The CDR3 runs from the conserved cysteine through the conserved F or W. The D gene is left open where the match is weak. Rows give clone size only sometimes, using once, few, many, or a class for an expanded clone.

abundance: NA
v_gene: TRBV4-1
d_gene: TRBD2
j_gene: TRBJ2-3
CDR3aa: CASSQLAGTSGITDTQYF
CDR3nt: TGCGCCAGCAGTCAACTAGCCGGGACTAGCGGGATCACAGATACGCAGTATTTT

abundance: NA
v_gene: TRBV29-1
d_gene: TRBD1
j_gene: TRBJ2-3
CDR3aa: CSVEIWDRGDTQYF
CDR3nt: TGCAGCGTTGAAATCTGGGACAGGGGAGATACGCAGTATTTT

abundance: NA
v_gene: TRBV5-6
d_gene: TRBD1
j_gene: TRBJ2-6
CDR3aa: CASRPGQVRSGANVLTF
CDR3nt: TGTGCCAGCAGACCGGGACAGGTTCGCTCTGGGGCCAACGTCCTGACTTTC

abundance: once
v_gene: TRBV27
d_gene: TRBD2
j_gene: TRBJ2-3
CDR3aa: CASSLSSGINGADTQYF
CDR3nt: TGTGCCAGCAGTTTATCTAGCGGGATAAACGGCGCAGATACGCAGTATTTT

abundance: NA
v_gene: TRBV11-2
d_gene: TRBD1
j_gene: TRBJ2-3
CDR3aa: CASSLAYRGPTDTQYF
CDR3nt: TGTGCCAGCAGCTTAGCTTACAGGGGGCCCACAGATACGCAGTATTTT

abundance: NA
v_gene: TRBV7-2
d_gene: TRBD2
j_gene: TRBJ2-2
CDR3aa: CASSLGSSGDTGELFF
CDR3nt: TGTGCCAGCAGCTTAGGGTCTAGCGGAGACACCGGGGAGCTGTTTTTT

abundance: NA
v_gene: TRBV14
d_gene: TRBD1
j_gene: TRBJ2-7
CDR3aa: CASSLGTGRAYEQYF
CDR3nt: TGTGCCAGCAGCCTTGGGACAGGGAGGGCCTACGAGCAGTACTTC

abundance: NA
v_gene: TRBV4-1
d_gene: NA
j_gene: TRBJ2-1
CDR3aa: CASSPRLGPGNEQFF
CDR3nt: TGCGCCAGCAGCCCCCGACTCGGTCCTGGGAATGAGCAGTTCTTC

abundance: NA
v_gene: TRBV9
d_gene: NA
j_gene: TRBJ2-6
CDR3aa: CASAASSNVLTF
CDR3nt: TGTGCCAGCGCGGCCTCCTCCAACGTCCTGACTTTC

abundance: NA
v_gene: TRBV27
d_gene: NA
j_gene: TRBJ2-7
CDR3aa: CASSVSGIIYEQYF
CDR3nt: TGTGCCAGCAGCGTTTCGGGGATTATCTACGAGCAGTACTTC

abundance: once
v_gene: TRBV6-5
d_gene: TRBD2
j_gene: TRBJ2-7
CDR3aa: CASSSGLAANYEQYF
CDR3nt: TGTGCCAGCAGTTCCGGACTAGCGGCGAACTACGAGCAGTACTTC

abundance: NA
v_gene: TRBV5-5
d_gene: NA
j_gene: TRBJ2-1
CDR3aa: CASSDLPVRAPAIGEQFF
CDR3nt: TGTGCCAGCAGCGATCTTCCTGTGCGGGCGCCTGCCATAGGTGAGCAGTTCTTC

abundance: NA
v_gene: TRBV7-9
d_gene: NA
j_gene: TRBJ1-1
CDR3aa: CACRPLNTEAFF
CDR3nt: TGTGCCTGTAGGCCGTTGAACACTGAAGCTTTCTTT

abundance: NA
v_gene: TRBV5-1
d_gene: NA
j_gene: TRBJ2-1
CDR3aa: CASSLAMWGNEQFF
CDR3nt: TGCGCCAGCAGCTTGGCCATGTGGGGGAATGAGCAGTTCTTC

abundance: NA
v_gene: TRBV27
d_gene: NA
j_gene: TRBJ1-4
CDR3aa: CASSLNRANEKLFF
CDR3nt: TGTGCCAGCAGTTTAAACAGAGCTAATGAAAAACTGTTTTTT

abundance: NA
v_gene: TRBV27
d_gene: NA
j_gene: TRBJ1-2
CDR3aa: CASSLGGGYGYTF
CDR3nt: TGTGCCAGCAGTTTAGGGGGGGGTTATGGCTACACCTTC

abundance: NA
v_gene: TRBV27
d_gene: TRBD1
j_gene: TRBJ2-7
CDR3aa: CASSPATGVGEQYF
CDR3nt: TGTGCCAGCAGTCCTGCGACAGGGGTGGGGGAGCAGTACTTC

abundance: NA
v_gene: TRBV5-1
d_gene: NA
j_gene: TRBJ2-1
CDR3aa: CASSFAAVNEQFF
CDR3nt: TGCGCCAGCAGCTTTGCAGCGGTCAATGAGCAGTTCTTC

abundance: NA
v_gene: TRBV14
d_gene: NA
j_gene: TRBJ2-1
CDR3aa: CASSQLSGEQFF
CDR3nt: TGTGCCAGCAGCCAATTGAGCGGGGAGCAGTTCTTC

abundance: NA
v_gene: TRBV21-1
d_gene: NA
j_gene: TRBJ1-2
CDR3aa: CASSPDLRQRIGGYTF
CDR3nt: TGTGCCAGCAGCCCGGACCTCAGGCAACGGATAGGTGGCTACACCTTC

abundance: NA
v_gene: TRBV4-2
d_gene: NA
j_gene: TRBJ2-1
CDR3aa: CASSGSSYNEQFF
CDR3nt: TGTGCCAGCAGCGGGAGCTCCTACAATGAGCAGTTCTTC

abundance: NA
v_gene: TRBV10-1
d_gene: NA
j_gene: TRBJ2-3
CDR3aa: CASSESLAEDTQYF
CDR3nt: TGCGCCAGCAGTGAGTCCCTAGCTGAGGATACGCAGTATTTT

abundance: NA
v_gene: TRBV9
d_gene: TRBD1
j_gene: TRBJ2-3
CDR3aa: CASSPRTGIGITDTQYF
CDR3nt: TGTGCCAGCAGCCCGAGGACAGGGATAGGTATCACAGATACGCAGTATTTT

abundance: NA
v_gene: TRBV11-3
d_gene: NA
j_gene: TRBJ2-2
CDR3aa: CASSSYTGELFF
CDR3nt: TGTGCCAGCAGCTCCTACACCGGGGAGCTGTTTTTT

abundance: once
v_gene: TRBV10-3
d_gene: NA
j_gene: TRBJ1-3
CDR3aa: CAISESGGPAGNTIYF
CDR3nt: TGTGCCATCAGTGAGTCGGGGGGTCCGGCTGGAAACACCATATATTTT